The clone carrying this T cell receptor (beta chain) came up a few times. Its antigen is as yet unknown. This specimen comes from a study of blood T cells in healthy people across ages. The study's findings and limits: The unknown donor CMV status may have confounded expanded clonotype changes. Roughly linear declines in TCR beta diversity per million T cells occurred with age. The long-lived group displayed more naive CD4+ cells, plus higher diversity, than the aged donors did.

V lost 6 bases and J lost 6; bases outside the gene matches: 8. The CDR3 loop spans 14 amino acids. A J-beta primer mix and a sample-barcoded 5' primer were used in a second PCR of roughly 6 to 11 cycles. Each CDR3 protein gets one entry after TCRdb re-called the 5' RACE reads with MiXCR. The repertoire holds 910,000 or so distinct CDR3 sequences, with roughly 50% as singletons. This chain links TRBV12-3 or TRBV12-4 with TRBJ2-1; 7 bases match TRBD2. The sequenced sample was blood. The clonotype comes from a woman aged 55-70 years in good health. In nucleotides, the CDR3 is TGTGCCAGCAGAGTCGGGACTACAATCAATGAGCAGTTCTTC. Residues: CASRVGTTINEQFF.